The clone carrying this TCR beta chain was observed a few times. Germline assignment: CDR1 DFQATT and CDR2 SNEGSKA (reference sequence). V lost 0 bases to trimming and J lost 3 bases, with 14 bases between them. The CDR3 runs 15 residues. TCRdb re-called the 5' RACE reads through MiXCR, storing one row per CDR3 protein. This table holds approximately 230,000 distinct CDR3 sequences, 11% to 15% found once. The data derive from a study of identical twins. The sequence was obtained from a woman aged 18-30 years in good health. What was sequenced was memory (CD45RO+) T cells sorted from blood. The gene calls are TRBV20-1 and TRBJ1-1, with D possibly matching TRBD1 (5 bases). The CDR3 spells CSARDLFKGDTEAFF. The CDR3 coding sequence is TGCAGTGCTAGAGATCTCTTTAAAGGGGACACTGAAGCTTTCTTT.